Each of the 15 T cell receptor beta chains below was sequenced from the same sample in a study of cytomegalovirus exposure and HLA in healthy donors. PCR primers comprised 60 Vbeta and 13 Jbeta primers. Here immunoSEQ multiplex PCR was the method, and the copy in TCRdb shows in-frame clones only, minus some. The data contain about 200,000 clones, over 70% of them seen just once; the ten biggest clones take up roughly 0.75%. Material for sequencing was PBMCs. The receptors shown here come from a boy aged 2 to 9 in good health and CMV-seronegative.

This chain links TRBV28 with TRBJ2-5; TRBD1 agrees at 8 bases. The trim removed 3 bases at V and 5 bases at J, leaving 11 bases unmatched. CDR1 is MDHEN, CDR2 SYDVKM, per germline. The CDR3 sequence is 16 residues long. This chain's CDR3 is CASSLVPRTGRETQYF. The CDR3 bases are TGTGCCAGCAGTTTGGTCCCTCGGACAGGGCGGGAGACCCAGTACTTC.

The chain uses TRBV29-1 and TRBJ1-1; no definite D call. The length of the CDR3 is 12 residues. Deletions cut 7 bases from V and 0 bases from J, with 9 bases between. Germline V gene lookup returns CDR1 SQVTM and CDR2 ANQGSEA. The CDR3 region has the DNA TGCAGCGCTCCGACAATGAACACTGAAGCTTTCTTT. Encoded protein: CSAPTMNTEAFF.

The chain carries TRBV7-9 and TRBJ2-5; perhaps TRBD1 as D (5 bases). V dropped 5 bases and J dropped 0 bases, with 10 bases sitting between them. In germline, CDR1 is SEHNR, CDR2 FQNEAQ (reference sequence). The CDR3 length is 14 residues. The CDR3 DNA follows: TGTGCCAGCAGCAAAGACAGATACCAAGAGACCCAGTACTTC. Translation gives CASSKDRYQETQYF.

The chain couples TRBV7-2 to TRBJ2-1, with D maybe TRBD2 (6 bases). Germline values: CDR1 SGHTA, CDR2 FQGNSA. The CDR3 sequence is 15 residues long. V gave up 1 base and J gave up 8 bases, with 15 bases separating them. The CDR3 DNA reads as TGTGCCAGCAGCTTAGAAGGGACTCAGGGCCATGAGCAGTTCTTC. It translates to CASSLEGTQGHEQFF.

Worth noting for this clone: The sample holds other DNA sequences that translate to the same CDR3. The chain combines TRBV6-5 with TRBJ1-2, with 7 bases lining up with TRBD1. CDR3 length equals 13 residues. Germline V CDR1 and CDR2: MNHEY, SVGAGI. V dropped 6 bases and J dropped 4; count of bases not matched to a gene: 5. CDR3 sequence (DNA): TGTGCCAGCAGCCGGGACAGAAGCTATGGCTACACCTTC. It encodes CASSRDRSYGYTF.

The rearrangement links TRBV30 to TRBJ1-5; 7 positions agree with TRBD1. The CDR3 loop spans 17 amino acids. Germline V lookup: CDR1 GTSNPN, CDR2 SVGIG (reference sequence). V lost 1 base and J lost 0; bases outside the gene matches: 9. CDR3 in DNA: TGTGCCTGGAGTGAGCCCAGGGGGTCCATTAGCAATCAGCCCCAGCATTTT. It codes for CAWSEPRGSISNQPQHF. The full variable domain, its missing parts supplied by reference TRBV30 and TRBJ1-5, is SQTIHQWPATLVQPVGSPLSLECTVEGTSNPNLYWYRQAAGRGLQLLFYSVGIGQISSEVPQNLSASRPQDRQFILSSKKLLLSDSGFYLCAWSEPRGSISNQPQHFGDGTRLSIL.

The V gene is TRBV15, the J gene TRBJ2-3; weak D call: TRBD2 (6 bases). The V end was cut by 6 bases, the J end by 1 base, with 11 bases between. This CDR3 has 14 amino acids. Germline lookup yields CDR1 LNHNV and CDR2 YYDKDF (reference sequence). Here the CDR3 DNA reads TGTGCCACCAGTACGGAGCGGGGCACAGATACGCAGTATTTT. Residues: CATSTERGTDTQYF.

This chain joins TRBV6-5 and TRBJ1-2, with a weak D call TRBD1 (6 bases). The V end was cut by 6 bases, the J end by 7 bases, with 15 bases between. The CDR3 runs 13 residues. Germline V CDR1 and CDR2: MNHEY, SVGAGI. The CDR3 sequence: CASRRSQGGGYTF. The CDR3 nucleotides read TGTGCCAGCAGGCGCTCACAGGGCGGTGGCTACACCTTC.

The J gene is TRBJ1-3, the V gene TRBV6-1; tentatively, D is TRBD1 (5 bases). The V and J ends lost 8 bases and 1 base respectively, with 12 bases between them. The CDR3 length is 14 residues. The germline V gene encodes CDR1 MNHNS and CDR2 SASEGT. CDR3 residues: CASGSRGSGNTIYF. As DNA, the CDR3 is TGTGCCAGCGGTAGTAGGGGTTCTGGAAACACCATATATTTT.

This chain links TRBV2 with TRBJ1-1; D call uncertain. The length of the CDR3 is 13 residues. Germline V gene sequence: CDR1 SNHLY, CDR2 FYNNEI. V lost 7 bases and J lost 7, with 16 bases in between. DNA of the CDR3: TGTGCCAGCACACCTCCCGCGGGGTTTGAAGCTTTCTTT. Residues: CASTPPAGFEAFF.

This clone was observed a few times. The chain joins TRBV6-6 to TRBJ1-2, with 9 bases identical to TRBD1. Germline CDR1 MNHNY, CDR2 SVGAGI (reference sequence). The CDR3 contains 15 residues. Trimming at V came to 2 bases and at J to 3 bases, leaving 4 bases not matched to a gene. Written as DNA, the CDR3 is TGTGCCAGCAGTTACACGGGACAGGGAGACTATGGCTACACCTTC. This gives the protein CASSYTGQGDYGYTF.

The count of this clone is one. The chain recombines TRBV7-6 with TRBJ2-1; TRBD2 aligns across 12 bases. Germline CDR1 is SGHVS and CDR2 is FNYEAQ. Losses at the gene ends were 1 base for V and 8 bases for J; bases not matched to a gene: 9. The CDR3 contains 17 residues. The CDR3 here is CASSLVTSGRPADEQFF. The CDR3 region has the DNA TGTGCCAGCAGCTTAGTAACTAGCGGGAGGCCGGCAGATGAGCAGTTCTTC. Combining the CDR3 with reference TRBV7-6 and TRBJ2-1 gives the whole variable domain GAGVSQSPRYKVTKRGQDVALRCDPISGHVSLYWYRQALGQGPEFLTYFNYEAQQDKSGLPNDRFSAERPEGSISTLTIQRTEQRDSAMYRCASSLVTSGRPADEQFFGPGTRLTVL.

V usage is TRBV19 and J usage is TRBJ1-2; TRBD1 agrees at 9 bases. Germline CDR1 reads LNHDA; CDR2 reads SQIVND (reference sequence). CDR3 length: 15 amino acids. Trimming cost V 6 bases and J 1 base; bases outside gene matches: 6. CDR3 sequence reads: CASSLGTGINYGYTF. CDR3 DNA: TGTGCCAGTAGCCTCGGGACAGGGATTAACTATGGCTACACCTTC.

The V call is TRBV6-4, the J call TRBJ1-2, with 10 bases aligning to TRBD1. CDR1 and CDR2 (germline): MRHNA, SNTAGT. V lost 6 bases, J lost 7 bases, and 5 bases stayed unmatched. This CDR3 has 13 residues. The CDR3 DNA follows: TGTGCCAGCAGCGTGGACAGGGGGACTGGCTACACCTTC. Protein product: CASSVDRGTGYTF.

A note on this clone: Other DNA sequences in this specimen translate into the identical CDR3. The chain carries TRBV6-5 and TRBJ2-3; D may be TRBD2 (7 bases). The CDR3 length is 15 residues. Trimming pared 7 bases from V and 8 bases from J, leaving 22 bases between. Germline CDR1 is MNHEY and CDR2 is SVGAGI. The CDR3 spells CASTPGTGGRGTQYF. For the CDR3, the DNA is TGTGCCAGCACTCCCGGGACGGGGGGCCGAGGTACGCAGTATTTT.